One and the same sample provided the 16 T cell receptor beta chains below, sequenced in a study of CD8 T cells in Susac syndrome. With random hexamers, about 0.5 to 1 ug RNA was reverse transcribed. TCRdb ran MiXCR on the immunoSEQ multiplex PCR reads and lists one entry per CDR3 protein. The sample records tens of thousands of distinct CDR3 sequences, around nine tenths being singletons. The material sequenced was CD8+ T cells from PBMCs. The receptors here all came from a human donor with multiple sclerosis.

This clonotype has a handful of counts. The chain carries TRBV14 and TRBJ1-1; the D is unclear. CDR1 is SGHDN and CDR2 is FVKESK in the germline V gene. The CDR3 spans 12 residues. Trimming removed 1 base from V and 3 bases from J, with 3 bases in between. CDR3 sequence: CASSQGYTEAFF. For the CDR3, the DNA is TGTGCCAGCAGCCAAGGGTACACTGAAGCTTTCTTT.

This rearrangement joins TRBV5-1 to TRBJ2-7; TRBD1 is a possible D gene (6 bases). V was clipped by 2 bases and J by 4 bases, with 13 bases between them. The CDR3 covers 14 residues. Germline V lookup: CDR1 SGHRS, CDR2 YFSETQ. The CDR3 DNA reads TGCGCCAGCAGCTTTACAGGGATTGGGTACGAGCAGTACTTC. This codes for CASSFTGIGYEQYF.

This chain connects TRBV13 to TRBJ2-3; 13 bases agree with TRBD2. The CDR3 is made up of 16 amino acids. The V and J ends lost 6 bases and 1 base, in that order; junction bases with no gene match: 4. Germline values: CDR1 PRHDT, CDR2 FYEKMQ (reference sequence). CDR3 coding DNA: TGTGCCAGCAGATGGGGACTAGCGGGACGCACAGATACGCAGTATTTT. Translated, it gives CASRWGLAGRTDTQYF.

V is TRBV25-1 and J is TRBJ2-5; a weak D match, TRBD2 (5 bases). Germline CDR1 MGHDK, CDR2 SYGVNS. The CDR3 contains 16 residues. Trimming pared 4 bases from V and 3 bases from J, leaving 18 bases between. The CDR3 DNA reads TGTGCCAGCAGTGGGTTAGAGACTAAAAAGAAAGAGACCCAGTACTTC. It is translated as CASSGLETKKKETQYF.

The rearrangement links TRBV5-4 to TRBJ2-7; 7 bases align to TRBD2. J gave up 6 bases and V 2 bases, and 11 bases lay outside the gene matches. CDR1 is SGHNT, CDR2 YYREEE, per germline (reference sequence). The CDR3 spans 15 residues. The CDR3 protein is CASSFDAAGVVEQYF. The CDR3 DNA reads TGTGCCAGCAGCTTCGACGCGGCGGGAGTAGTCGAGCAGTACTTC. Looking up the rest from reference TRBV5-4 and TRBJ2-7 gives the full variable domain: ETGVTQSPTHLIKTRGQQVTLRCSSQSGHNTVSWYQQALGQGPQFIFQYYREEENGRGNFPPRFSGLQFPNYSSELNVNALELDDSALYLCASSFDAAGVVEQYFGPGTRLTVT.

The rearrangement joins TRBV28 to TRBJ2-3; a weak D match, TRBD1 (6 bases). This CDR3 spans 15 amino acids. Germline loops: CDR1 MDHEN, CDR2 SYDVKM. Between the trimmed V and J ends, which lost 2 bases and 4 bases, there was a span of 13 bases. CDR3 nucleotides: TGTGCCAGCAGTTTAAAGGGACATACGCCAGATACGCAGTATTTT. Residues: CASSLKGHTPDTQYF.

V gene TRBV30 combines with J gene TRBJ1-1; TRBD1 might be the D (5 bases). V gave up 4 bases and J gave up 2 bases, with 14 bases separating them. The CDR3 is made up of 14 amino acids. The germline V gene has CDR1 GTSNPN and CDR2 SVGIG (reference sequence). The CDR3 nucleotides read TGTGCCTGGAACCTTCTCCAGGGAAACACTGAAGCTTTCTTT. This encodes CAWNLLQGNTEAFF.

This chain uses TRBV5-1 with TRBJ2-3, with unresolved D. Germline CDR1 and CDR2: SGHRS and YFSETQ. The CDR3 is made up of 14 amino acids. The ends were cut back, 2 bases at V and 2 bases at J, with 9 bases in the middle. CDR3 protein: CASSFEGLTDTQYF. In DNA, the CDR3 is TGCGCCAGCAGCTTTGAAGGTCTCACAGATACGCAGTATTTT.

The count of this clonotype is one. This chain uses TRBV4-1 with TRBJ2-7, with D possibly matching TRBD1 (5 bases). This CDR3 is built from 15 residues. Trimming took off 3 bases at V and 6 bases at J, with 18 bases between the two ends. Germline V lookup: CDR1 MGHRA, CDR2 YSYEKL. CDR3 in DNA: TGCGCCAGCAGCCAGGAGAGACAGCCCCTGCTCGAGCAGTACTTC. Protein sequence: CASSQERQPLLEQYF.

DNA for the CDR3: TGTGCCAGCAGCAGGACAGGATGGATCAGCGAAGAAGCTTTCTTT. This codes for CASSRTGWISEEAFF. The chain employs TRBV21-1 and TRBJ1-1; TRBD1, the table's D call, was not compared with the DNA. TRBV21-1 is recorded as a pseudogene. CDR3 length equals 15 residues.

V is TRBV12-3 or TRBV12-4 and J is TRBJ1-1, with D tentatively TRBD1 (6 bases). Trimming stripped 5 bases from V and 7 bases from J, with 11 bases between. The CDR3 has 12 residues. CDR3 coding DNA: TGTGCCAGCAGTCAAACAGGGCTTGAAGCTTTCTTT. Encoded protein: CASSQTGLEAFF.

The V and J genes are TRBV27 and TRBJ2-5; possibly TRBD1 or TRBD2 for D (5 bases each). This CDR3 has 14 residues. The V end lost 5 bases, the J end lost 5 bases, and 15 bases lay between the germline ends. In germline, CDR1 is MNHEY, CDR2 SMNVEV (reference sequence). CDR3 region: CASSPREGSETQYF. The CDR3 DNA follows: TGTGCCAGCAGTCCTCGAGAGGGGTCCGAGACCCAGTACTTC.

This clonotype has a handful of counts. The chain combines TRBV5-1 with TRBJ1-1, with 9 bases fitting TRBD1. Germline trimming cut 0 bases from V and 8 bases from J; bases unmatched to any gene: 5. CDR1 is SGHRS, CDR2 YFSETQ, per germline. The CDR3 loop spans 14 amino acids. CDR3: CASSLVGQGKEAFF. The CDR3 coding sequence is TGCGCCAGCAGCTTGGTGGGACAGGGAAAGGAAGCTTTCTTT.

This clonotype was detected a few times. The chain couples TRBV30 to TRBJ2-7; D gene ambiguous. The CDR3 covers 12 residues. Germline V lookup: CDR1 GTSNPN, CDR2 SVGIG (reference sequence). V was cut by 0 bases and J by 5 bases, with 8 bases left in between. The CDR3 DNA reads TGTGCCTGGAGTGTATTACAGAACGAGCAGTACTTC. Translation: CAWSVLQNEQYF.

The V gene is TRBV7-9, the J gene TRBJ1-2, with a tentative D call TRBD1 (5 bases). This CDR3 is 15 amino acids long. CDR1 is SEHNR, CDR2 FQNEAQ, per germline (reference sequence). The V gene lost 5 bases and the J gene lost 6 bases, with 19 bases spanning the gap. The CDR3 nucleotides read TGTGCCAGCAGCCCGGGGACCGTGGGTTCGCATGGCTACACCTTC. Its protein product is CASSPGTVGSHGYTF.

V and J are TRBV4-3 and TRBJ2-7; TRBD1 might be the D (5 bases). CDR1 is LGHNA, CDR2 YSLEER, per germline. The CDR3 totals 15 residues. V was trimmed by 2 bases and J by 2 bases, leaving 13 bases between them. This CDR3 is CASSQPDRQPYEQYF. The CDR3 DNA reads TGCGCCAGCAGCCAACCCGATAGACAGCCCTACGAGCAGTACTTC.